This TCR beta chain was recovered during a study of early T cells in non-severe SARS-CoV-2 infection. Study in general: The chains were unpaired, and the sequenced material was bulk RNA from unsorted whole blood. Whole-study findings and limits: VDJdb matching, biased toward anti-spike CD8 responses, missed private and CD4 specificities.

This clonotype appeared many times. The antigen is unknown. This CDR3 contains 15 residues. With 5 bases clipped from V and 7 bases from J, the junction kept 7 bases outside the gene matches. Germline V gene sequence: CDR1 LGHDT, CDR2 YNNKEL (reference sequence). Each cDNA molecule carried a unique molecular identifier. TCRdb re-derived calls from the 5' RACE reads in MiXCR, one entry per CDR3 protein. Of roughly 110,000 distinct CDR3 sequences in the sample, around 10% are singletons; the top ten hold approximately 6.9%. The chain is built from TRBV3-1 and TRBJ2-3; TRBD2 matches at 12 bases. The sequence came from an adult who was a healthcare worker with PCR-confirmed SARS-CoV-2 infection or an uninfected control (not recorded which). The source material was whole blood. The CDR3 DNA reads TGTGCCAGCAGCAGCGGACTAGCGGGGTTAAATACGCAGTATTTT. This translates into CASSSGLAGLNTQYF.